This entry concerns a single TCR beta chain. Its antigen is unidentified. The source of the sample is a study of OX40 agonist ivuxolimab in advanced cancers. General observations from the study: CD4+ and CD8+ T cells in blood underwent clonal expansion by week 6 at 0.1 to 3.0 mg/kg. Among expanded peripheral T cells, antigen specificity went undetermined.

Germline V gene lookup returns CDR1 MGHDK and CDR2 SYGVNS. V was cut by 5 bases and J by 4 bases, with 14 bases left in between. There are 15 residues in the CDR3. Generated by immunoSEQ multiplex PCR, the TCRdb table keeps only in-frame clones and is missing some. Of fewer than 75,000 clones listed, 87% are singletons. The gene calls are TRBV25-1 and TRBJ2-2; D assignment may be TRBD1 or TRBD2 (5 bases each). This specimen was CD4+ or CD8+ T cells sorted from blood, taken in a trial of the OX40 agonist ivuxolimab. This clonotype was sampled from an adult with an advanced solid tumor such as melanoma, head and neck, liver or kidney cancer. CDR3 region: CASSLRGSGTGELFF. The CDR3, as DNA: TGTGCCAGCAGTTTAAGGGGCAGCGGCACCGGGGAGCTGTTTTTT.